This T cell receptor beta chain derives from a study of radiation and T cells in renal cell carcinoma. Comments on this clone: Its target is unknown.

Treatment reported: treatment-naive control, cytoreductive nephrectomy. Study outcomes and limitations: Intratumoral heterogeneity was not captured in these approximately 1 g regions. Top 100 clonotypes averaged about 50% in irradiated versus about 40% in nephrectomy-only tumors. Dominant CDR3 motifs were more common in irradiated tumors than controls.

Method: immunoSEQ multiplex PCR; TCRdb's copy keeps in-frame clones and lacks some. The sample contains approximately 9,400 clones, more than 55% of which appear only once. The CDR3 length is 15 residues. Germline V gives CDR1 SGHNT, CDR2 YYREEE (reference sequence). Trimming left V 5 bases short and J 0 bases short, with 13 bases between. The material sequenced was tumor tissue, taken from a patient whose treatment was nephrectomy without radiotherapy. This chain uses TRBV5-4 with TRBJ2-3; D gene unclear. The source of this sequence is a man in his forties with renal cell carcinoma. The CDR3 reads CASRRASASTDTQYF. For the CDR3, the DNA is TGTGCCAGCAGACGGGCCAGCGCGAGCACAGATACGCAGTATTTT.